The 16 T cell receptor beta chains below were found in one sample sequenced in a study of blood T cells in healthy people across ages. Then a second PCR, running about 6 to 12 cycles, was carried out with a sample-barcoded 5' primer and a J-beta primer mix. TCRdb ran MiXCR on the 5' RACE reads and lists one entry per CDR3 protein. The profile shows more than 600,000 distinct CDR3 sequences, approximately 25% of them singletons. In addition, the sample was reused for a study of T cells of mothers and their children.

The material sequenced was blood. The receptors derive from a boy younger than 18 in good health.

The chain carries TRBV12-3 or TRBV12-4 and TRBJ1-3; 8 positions match TRBD1. The CDR3 totals 16 residues. V shed 5 bases and J 0 bases; nucleotides not matched to a gene: 6. CDR3 DNA: TGTGCCAGCAGTACAGGGGGACAGAGCTCTGGAAACACCATATATTTT. This translates into CASSTGGQSSGNTIYF.

This clonotype turned up a few times. The chain uses TRBV12-3 or TRBV12-4 and TRBJ2-3, with 9 bases matching TRBD2. CDR3 size: 15 residues. With V trimmed by 2 bases and J by 10 bases, 10 bases remained unmatched. CDR3 DNA sequence: TGTGCCAGCAGTTTATCGCGGGAGGGGGCCCTGTCGCAGTATTTT. This codes for CASSLSREGALSQYF.

The chain recombines TRBV9 with TRBJ2-1; D remains unclear. V gave up 3 bases and J gave up 3 bases, with 7 bases separating them. CDR1 and CDR2 (germline): SGDLS, YYNGEE. The CDR3 totals 13 residues. The CDR3 spells CASSANYYNEQFF. The CDR3 DNA reads TGTGCCAGCAGCGCCAACTACTACAATGAGCAGTTCTTC.

The genes are TRBV27 and TRBJ2-7; D call uncertain. This CDR3 has 13 amino acids. Trimming took 3 bases from V and 11 from J, leaving 17 bases between them. In germline, CDR1 is MNHEY, CDR2 SMNVEV (reference sequence). The CDR3 protein is CASSLNEGHPKYF. The CDR3 nucleotides are TGTGCCAGCAGTTTGAATGAAGGGCACCCAAAGTACTTC.

This clonotype was observed a handful of times. The V gene is TRBV19, the J gene TRBJ1-1; D is uncertain. The CDR3 consists of 15 residues. The V gene's germline CDR1 is LNHDA and CDR2 SQIVND (reference sequence). V gave up 8 bases and J gave up 0 bases, with 16 bases separating them. CDR3: CASRVGQLMNTEAFF. DNA of the CDR3: TGTGCCAGTCGAGTAGGGCAGCTTATGAACACTGAAGCTTTCTTT. Combining the CDR3 with reference TRBV19 and TRBJ1-1 gives the whole variable domain DGGITQSPKYLFRKEGQNVTLSCEQNLNHDAMYWYRQDPGQGLRLIYYSQIVNDFQKGDIAEGYSVSREKKESFPLTVTSAQKNPTAFYLCASRVGQLMNTEAFFGQGTRLTVV.

This clonotype came up a few times. The rearrangement uses TRBV20-1 and TRBJ2-7; TRBD2 matches at 10 bases. CDR1 and CDR2 (germline): DFQATT, SNEGSKA (reference sequence). The CDR3 runs 14 residues. J lost 6 bases, V lost 1 base, and 6 bases had no gene match. This CDR3 is CSARGSGGALEQYF. CDR3 nucleotides: TGCAGTGCTAGAGGCAGCGGGGGGGCCCTCGAGCAGTACTTC.

This chain links TRBV7-3 with TRBJ2-3; TRBD1 matches at 7 bases. CDR1 is SGHTA, CDR2 FQGTGA, per germline. The CDR3 sequence is 14 residues long. V was clipped by 4 bases and J by 3 bases; unmatched bases: 4. The DNA for the CDR3 is TGTGCCAGCAGCTCAGGACAGGTTACAGATACGCAGTATTTT. Protein product: CASSSGQVTDTQYF.

This chain links TRBV27 with TRBJ1-5, with unresolved D. Looked up from germline, CDR1 is MNHEY and CDR2 is SMNVEV (reference sequence). V shed 1 base and J shed 2 bases, with 6 bases lying between them. The CDR3 covers 14 residues. The DNA of the CDR3 is TGTGCCAGCAGTTTATGGGGAGGCAATCAGCCCCAGCATTTT. Protein: CASSLWGGNQPQHF.

In its sample, this clonotype was seen a few times. CDR3 amino acids: CSVEKDTLDTQYF. CDR3 DNA sequence: TGCAGCGTTGAAAAGGACACCTTGGATACGCAGTATTTT. The chain employs TRBV29-1 and TRBJ2-3, with D perhaps matching TRBD1 (5 bases). V gave up 2 bases and J gave up 6 bases, with 12 bases separating them. Germline loops: CDR1 SQVTM, CDR2 ANQGSEA. The CDR3 loop spans 13 amino acids.

This clonotype was counted only a few times. The genes are TRBV29-1 and TRBJ2-1, with 8 positions matching TRBD2. V shed 3 bases and J 7 bases; nucleotides not matched to a gene: 5. From germline, CDR1 is SQVTM and CDR2 ANQGSEA. CDR3 length: 13 amino acids. CDR3 sequence reads: CSVDAGGGNEQFF. Written as DNA, the CDR3 is TGCAGCGTTGATGCGGGGGGTGGTAATGAGCAGTTCTTC.

The chain uses TRBV12-3 or TRBV12-4 and TRBJ2-5; 7 nucleotides agree with TRBD2. There are 16 residues in the CDR3. V was clipped by 0 bases and J by 0 bases; unmatched bases: 4. This CDR3 reads CASSLAQGGYQETQYF. In DNA form, the CDR3 reads TGTGCCAGCAGTTTAGCGCAGGGAGGGTACCAAGAGACCCAGTACTTC.

There are a few counts of this clonotype. This chain links TRBV5-6 with TRBJ2-4; 8 nucleotides align to TRBD1. The germline V gene encodes CDR1 SGHDT and CDR2 YYEEEE. J gave up 6 bases and V 0 bases, and 11 bases lay outside the gene matches. The CDR3 is 17 residues long. CDR3 sequence: CASSLGLDGTGRNIQYF. CDR3 sequence (DNA): TGTGCCAGCAGCTTGGGACTTGACGGGACAGGAAGAAACATTCAGTACTTC.

This clonotype was observed a handful of times. V usage is TRBV20-1 and J usage is TRBJ2-5; 8 bases match TRBD1. The DNA end favors TRBJ2-7, so the J call may be wrong. The length of the CDR3 is 14 residues. Germline CDR1 reads DFQATT; CDR2 reads SNEGSKA (reference sequence). CDR3 amino acids: CSARRGDRIYEQYF. The CDR3 DNA reads TGCAGTGCTAGGAGGGGGGACAGGATCTACGAGCAGTACTTC.

The chain combines TRBV29-1 with TRBJ1-2, with TRBD1 identical over 9 bases. The J segment lost 4 bases and the V segment lost 3 bases, leaving 9 bases of the junction unmatched. Germline CDR1 SQVTM, CDR2 ANQGSEA. The CDR3 is 15 amino acids. CDR3 in DNA: TGCAGCGTTGACCCCCCGGGACAGGGCACCTATGGCTACACCTTC. Translation gives CSVDPPGQGTYGYTF.

This clonotype was seen more than once but under ten times. For the CDR3, the DNA is TGTGCCATCAGTCCAGCGGGGAGTCGAGGAGAGACCCAGTACTTC. It encodes CAISPAGSRGETQYF. This chain links TRBV10-3 with TRBJ2-5, with 7 bases fitting TRBD2. Germline V lookup: CDR1 ENHRY, CDR2 SYGVKD. Trimming at V came to 5 bases and at J to 4 bases, leaving 10 bases not matched to a gene. The CDR3 covers 15 residues.

The CDR3 DNA is TGTGCCAGCAGTTACGGGGGACAGCGACGGGAGACCCAGTACTTC. Amino acid sequence: CASSYGGQRRETQYF. The rearrangement joins TRBV6-2 or TRBV6-3 to TRBJ2-5; 7 bases fit TRBD1. The CDR3 is made up of 15 amino acids. V trimming: 2 bases; J trimming: 5 bases; junction bases outside the gene matches: 8. From germline, CDR1 is MNHEY and CDR2 SVGEGT.